The entry that follows covers one T cell receptor beta chain sequence. This CDR3 contains 14 residues. V lost 3 bases to trimming and J lost 3 bases; unmatched junction nucleotides: 5. Germline CDR1 and CDR2: SGHRS and YFSETQ. Sequencing was performed with immunoSEQ multiplex PCR; in TCRdb, only in-frame clones are kept and a portion is missing. The table records a few hundred thousand clones, around 87% of them present only once. The data derive from a study of blood T cell repertoires in COVID-19. Study-wide context: T cells, B-cell-depleted T cells, or PBMCs provided the cDNA or gDNA that served as material.

The sample comprised peripheral blood. The origin of this receptor is a man aged 55 to 70 who had recovered from COVID-19. The rearrangement uses TRBV5-1 and TRBJ1-1; 7 nucleotides align to TRBD1. The CDR3, as DNA: TGCGCCAGCAGCTCTACTACAGGGGACACTGAAGCTTTCTTT. It codes for CASSSTTGDTEAFF.